This TCR beta chain was recorded in a study of blood T cell repertoires in COVID-19. Clones were sequenced by immunoSEQ multiplex PCR, and TCRdb holds only the in-frame ones, with some missing. The sample lists roughly 330,000 clones, over 75% occurring once. Trimming took 9 bases from V and 2 from J; bases not matched to a gene: 8. The CDR3 spans 15 residues. Looked up from germline, CDR1 is LNHDA and CDR2 is SQIVND (reference sequence). Participant-reported clinical history was the basis for cohort assignment. This sequence originates from a woman aged 25-40 years who had recovered from COVID-19. The source material was PBMCs or T cells enriched from blood (not recorded which). The chain couples TRBV19 to TRBJ1-3; 9 bases match TRBD1. This CDR3 reads CASQQGANPGNTIYF. As DNA, the CDR3 is TGTGCCAGCCAACAGGGGGCGAATCCTGGAAACACCATATATTTT.